The 12 T cell receptor beta chains presented below share a single source sample, sequenced in a study of blood T cells in healthy people across ages. With a J-beta primer mix and a sample-barcoded 5' primer, a second PCR ran about 7 to 12 cycles. TCRdb re-called the 5' RACE reads with MiXCR, one entry per CDR3 protein. The sample lists 1.5 million to 2 million distinct CDR3 sequences; 39% were seen once. Specimen: blood. Every receptor here comes from a human donor in good health.

In this sample, this clonotype turned up a few times. The chain is built from TRBV7-9 and TRBJ2-3; 10 bases agree with TRBD1. This CDR3 has 15 amino acids. Germline V gene sequence: CDR1 SEHNR, CDR2 FQNEAQ (reference sequence). J gave up 8 bases and V 4 bases, and 9 bases lay outside the gene matches. CDR3 sequence (DNA): TGTGCCAGCAGCTCCACCCGGGACAGGGGTGGTACGCAGTATTTT. Translating gives CASSSTRDRGGTQYF.

This clonotype was counted between two and nine times. The chain joins TRBV29-1 to TRBJ2-6; D perhaps matches TRBD2 (6 bases). V was cut by 7 bases and J by 2 bases, with 9 bases left in between. CDR3 length: 13 amino acids. Germline V CDR1 and CDR2: SQVTM, ANQGSEA. In nucleotides, the CDR3 is TGCAGCGGAAGGGAGGCTGGGGCCAACGTCCTGACTTTC. It codes for CSGREAGANVLTF. Supplemented by reference TRBV29-1 and TRBJ2-6, the full variable domain reads SAVISQKPSRDICQRGTSLTIQCQVDSQVTMMFWYRQQPGQSLTLIATANQGSEATYESGFVIDKFPISRPNLTFSTLTVSNMSPEDSSIYLCSGREAGANVLTFGAGSRLTVL.

This chain links TRBV12-3 or TRBV12-4 with TRBJ1-2, with TRBD1 as a possible D gene (6 bases). V lost 7 bases to trimming and J lost 1 base, with 7 bases between them. The CDR3 spans 12 residues. The CDR3 region is CASMDSNYGYTF. As DNA, the CDR3 is TGTGCCAGCATGGACAGTAACTATGGCTACACCTTC.

The CDR3 DNA follows: TGTGCCAGCAGAGCTGGACTAGCGGGGGAGACCCAGTACTTC. Translation: CASRAGLAGETQYF. The rearrangement uses TRBV28 and TRBJ2-5; the match to TRBD2 covers 12 bases. This CDR3 has 14 residues. Germline V gives CDR1 MDHEN, CDR2 SYDVKM. The V segment lost 6 bases and the J segment 5 bases; nucleotides outside the gene matches: 4.

J is TRBJ2-3 and V is TRBV12-3 or TRBV12-4; the D is unclear. CDR3 length: 14 residues. V lost 7 bases, J lost 3 bases, and 14 bases lay in between. CDR3 in DNA: TGTGCCAGCACTCGAGCTGACCGAACAGATACGCAGTATTTT. It translates to CASTRADRTDTQYF.

In the case of this clonotype: Just one base apart from a much larger clone, this may be a read error. V gene TRBV11-2 combines with J gene TRBJ2-5; either TRBD1 or TRBD2 may fit D (6 bases each). Germline CDR1 and CDR2: SGHAT and FQNNGV. The CDR3 has 15 residues. The V end lost 5 bases, the J end lost 4 bases, and 17 bases lay between the germline ends. As DNA, the CDR3 is TGTGCCAGCAGCCCCGGGGGCGGGTACCGAGAGACCCAGTACTTC. Amino acids: CASSPGGGYRETQYF.

This clonotype turned up a few times. The V call is TRBV10-3, the J call TRBJ2-7; D is unresolved. Germline loops: CDR1 ENHRY, CDR2 SYGVKD. The CDR3 extends over 14 amino acids. With 2 bases removed from V and 1 base from J, the gap between germline ends came to 9 bases. CDR3 sequence (DNA): TGTGCCATCAGTGAGGGTCCAAATTCCTACGAGCAGTACTTC. Encoded protein: CAISEGPNSYEQYF.

The chain joins TRBV29-1 to TRBJ1-2, with 7 bases identical to TRBD1. Germline CDR1 SQVTM, CDR2 ANQGSEA. V dropped 4 bases and J dropped 4; count of bases not matched to a gene: 6. This CDR3 comprises 13 residues. In DNA, the CDR3 is TGCAGCGTTGCGGACAGGCTACCCTATGGCTACACCTTC. Its protein is CSVADRLPYGYTF.

This sequence joins TRBV10-3 and TRBJ2-3; 7 bases agree with TRBD1. V was clipped by 6 bases and J by 2 bases; unmatched bases: 2. In germline, CDR1 is ENHRY, CDR2 SYGVKD. The CDR3 spans 13 residues. CDR3 sequence (DNA): TGTGCCATCAGACAGGGGCTCACAGATACGCAGTATTTT. It translates to CAIRQGLTDTQYF.

In this sample, this clonotype turned up a few times. V is TRBV5-1 and J is TRBJ1-2; D possibly corresponds to TRBD1 (5 bases). CDR1 is SGHRS and CDR2 is YFSETQ in the germline V gene. The V end was cut by 1 base, the J end by 3 bases, with 13 bases between. The CDR3 loop spans 15 amino acids. The CDR3 DNA reads as TGCGCCAGCAGCTTGCTGGGACCGTGGGACTATGGCTACACCTTC. It codes for CASSLLGPWDYGYTF. The variable domain in full, with the rest retrieved from reference TRBV5-1 and TRBJ1-2, is KAGVTQTPRYLIKTRGQQVTLSCSPISGHRSVSWYQQTPGQGLQFLFEYFSETQRNKGNFPGRFSGRQFSNSRSEMNVSTLELGDSALYLCASSLLGPWDYGYTFGSGTRLTVV.

CDR3 amino acids: CAISDAGLGNTEAFF. The DNA for the CDR3 is TGTGCCATCAGTGACGCGGGACTGGGGAACACTGAAGCTTTCTTT. This chain uses TRBV10-3 with TRBJ1-1; D is possibly TRBD1 (5 bases). The CDR3 length is 15 residues. The V and J ends lost 3 bases and 1 base respectively, with 12 bases between them. In germline, CDR1 is ENHRY, CDR2 SYGVKD.

V is TRBV20-1 and J is TRBJ1-5; 7 bases agree with TRBD1. CDR3 length: 15 residues. Trimming removed 3 bases from V and 5 bases from J; junction bases left unmatched: 10. Germline CDR1 and CDR2: DFQATT and SNEGSKA (reference sequence). The CDR3 sequence: CSASRWRGPDQPQHF. The CDR3 DNA follows: TGCAGTGCTAGCCGTTGGAGGGGGCCGGATCAGCCCCAGCATTTT.